The source of this T cell receptor (beta chain) is a study of T cell responses to AZD1222 COVID-19 vaccine. Whole-study findings and limits: Seropositive status at baseline applied to only 6 or 7 AZD1222 recipients. Across spike, vaccine-associated CD4 TCRs were found, dominant at 160-218 and 743-854.

Details on this clone: Its antigen is as yet unknown.

The CDR3 length is 13 residues. Trimming left V 0 bases short and J 7 bases short, with 9 bases between. From germline, CDR1 is MNHEY and CDR2 SMNVEV (reference sequence). Only in-frame clones appear in the TCRdb table, and some are missing; sequencing was by immunoSEQ multiplex PCR. The data show 130,000 to 150,000 clones, about 82% seen once. V gene TRBV27 combines with J gene TRBJ1-2; D gene unclear. The receptor was derived from an adult who received the AZD1222 COVID-19 vaccine. The sample in question was peripheral blood, obtained 28 days after the second AZD1222 dose. CDR3 amino acids: CASSLSSGFGYTF. The CDR3 coding sequence is TGTGCCAGCAGTTTATCGTCGGGGTTTGGCTACACCTTC.